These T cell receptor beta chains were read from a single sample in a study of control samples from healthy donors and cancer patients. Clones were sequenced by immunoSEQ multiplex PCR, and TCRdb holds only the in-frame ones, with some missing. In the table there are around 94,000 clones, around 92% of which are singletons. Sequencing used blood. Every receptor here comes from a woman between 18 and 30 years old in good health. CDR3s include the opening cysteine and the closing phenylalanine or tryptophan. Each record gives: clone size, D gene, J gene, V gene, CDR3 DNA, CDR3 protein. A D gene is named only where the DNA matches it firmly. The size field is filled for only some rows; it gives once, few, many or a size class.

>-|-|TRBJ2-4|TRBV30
TGTGCCTGGACCGGAGGAAACATTCAGTACTTC
CAWTGGNIQYF
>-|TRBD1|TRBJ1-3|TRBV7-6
TGTGCCAGCAGCTTAGTTGCGGGACAGGGTGGAAACACCATATATTTT
CASSLVAGQGGNTIYF
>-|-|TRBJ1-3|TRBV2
TGTGCCAGAAGGGGGGGTCCAGGACACCTGTCTGGAAACACCATATATTTT
CARRGGPGHLSGNTIYF
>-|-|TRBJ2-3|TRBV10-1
TGCGCCAGCAGTGATAGCGGCAGCACAGATACGCAGTATTTT
CASSDSGSTDTQYF
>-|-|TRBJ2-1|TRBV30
TGTGCCTGGAAGCCGGACCTGCTGTCCCACAATGAGCAGTTCTTC
CAWKPDLLSHNEQFF
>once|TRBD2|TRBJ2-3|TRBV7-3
TGTGCCAGCAGCTTCGGGACTAGCGGGAGCTCAGATACGCAGTATTTT
CASSFGTSGSSDTQYF
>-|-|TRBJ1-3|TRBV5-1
TGCGCCAGCAGCTTGGAAGGGACGATCGGAAACACCATATATTTT
CASSLEGTIGNTIYF
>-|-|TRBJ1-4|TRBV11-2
TGTGCCAGCAGCCCGATAGAGGGGTTGGAGATTGAAAAACTGTTTTTT
CASSPIEGLEIEKLFF
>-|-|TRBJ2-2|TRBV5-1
TGCGCCAGCAGCTTGGAAGGCGGGAACACCGGGGAGCTGTTTTTT
CASSLEGGNTGELFF
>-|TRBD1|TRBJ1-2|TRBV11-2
TGTGCCAGCAGCTCTGGACAGGGCCTCTATGGCTACACCTTC
CASSSGQGLYGYTF
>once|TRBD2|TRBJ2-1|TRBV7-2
TGTGCCAGCAGCCCCGGACTAGCGGGGACAAATGAGCAGTTCTTC
CASSPGLAGTNEQFF
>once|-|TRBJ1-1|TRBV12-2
TGTGCAAGTCGCTTAGAGAGGAGGAGGGTGGGGTTGAACACTGAAGCTTTCTTT
CASRLERRRVGLNTEAFF
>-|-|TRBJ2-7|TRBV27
TGTGCCAGCAGCGACTCTCCCCAGGGTGCCTACGAGCAGTACTTC
CASSDSPQGAYEQYF
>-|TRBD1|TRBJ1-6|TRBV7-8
TGTGCCAGCAGCTTATTGGGACAGGGAAATTCACCCCTCCACTTT
CASSLLGQGNSPLHF
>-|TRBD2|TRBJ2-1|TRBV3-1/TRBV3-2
TGTGCCAGCAGCCAAGCCCGCGGGAGTTGGAATGAGCAGTTCTTC
CASSQARGSWNEQFF
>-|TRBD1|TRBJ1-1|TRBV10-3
TGTGCCATCAGTGGGGACAGGAACACTGAAGCTTTCTTT
CAISGDRNTEAFF
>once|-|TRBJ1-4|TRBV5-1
TGCGCCAGCAGCTTGGCCCCCGCGGGGGGTAATGAAAAACTGTTTTTT
CASSLAPAGGNEKLFF
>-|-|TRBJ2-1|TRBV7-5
TGTGCCAGAAGCTTCGGGTCTCCGGCAGAGCAGTTCTTC
CARSFGSPAEQFF
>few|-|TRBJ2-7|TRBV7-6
TGTGCCAGCAGCTTAGCCGTAGGCTCCTACGAGCAGTACTTC
CASSLAVGSYEQYF
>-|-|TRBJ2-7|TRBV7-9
TGTGCCAGCAGCCCCACAGGGATCTACGAGCAGTACTTC
CASSPTGIYEQYF